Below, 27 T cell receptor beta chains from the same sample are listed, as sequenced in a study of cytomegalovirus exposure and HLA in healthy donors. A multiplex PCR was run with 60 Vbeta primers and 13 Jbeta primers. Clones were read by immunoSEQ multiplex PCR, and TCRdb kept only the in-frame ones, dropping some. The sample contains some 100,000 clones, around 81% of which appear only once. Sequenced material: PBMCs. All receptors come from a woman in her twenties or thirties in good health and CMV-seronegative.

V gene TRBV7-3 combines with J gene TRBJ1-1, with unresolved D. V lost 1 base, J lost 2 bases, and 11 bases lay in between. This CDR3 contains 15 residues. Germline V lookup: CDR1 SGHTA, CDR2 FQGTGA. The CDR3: CASSLSGGGNTEAFF. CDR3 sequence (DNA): TGTGCCAGCAGCTTAAGTGGAGGTGGTAACACTGAAGCTTTCTTT.

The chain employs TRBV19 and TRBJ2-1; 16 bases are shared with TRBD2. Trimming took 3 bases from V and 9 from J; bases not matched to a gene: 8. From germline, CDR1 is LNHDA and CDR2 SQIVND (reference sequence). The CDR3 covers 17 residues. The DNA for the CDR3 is TGTGCCAGTAGTATCGTGGGACTAGCGGGAGGGGGTGGTGAGCAGTTCTTC. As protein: CASSIVGLAGGGGEQFF.

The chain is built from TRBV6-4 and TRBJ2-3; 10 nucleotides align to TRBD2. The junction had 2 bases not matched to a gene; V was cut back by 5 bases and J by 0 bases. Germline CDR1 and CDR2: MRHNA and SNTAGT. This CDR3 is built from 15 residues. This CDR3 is CASSPTSGSTDTQYF. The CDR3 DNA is TGTGCCAGCAGTCCGACTAGCGGGAGCACAGATACGCAGTATTTT.

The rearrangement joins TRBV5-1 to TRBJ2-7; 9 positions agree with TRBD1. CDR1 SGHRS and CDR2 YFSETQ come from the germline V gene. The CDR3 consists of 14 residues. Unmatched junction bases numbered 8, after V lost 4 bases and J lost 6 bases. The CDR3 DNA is TGCGCCAGCAGCCTACCGGGACAGGGAGCCGAGCAGTACTTC. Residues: CASSLPGQGAEQYF.

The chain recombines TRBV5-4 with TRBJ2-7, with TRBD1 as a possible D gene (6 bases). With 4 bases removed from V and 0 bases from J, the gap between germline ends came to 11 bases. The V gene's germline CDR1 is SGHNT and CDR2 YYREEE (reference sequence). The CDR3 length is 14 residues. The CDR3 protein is CASSLDSNSYEQYF. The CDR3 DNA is TGTGCCAGCAGCCTGGACAGCAACTCCTACGAGCAGTACTTC.

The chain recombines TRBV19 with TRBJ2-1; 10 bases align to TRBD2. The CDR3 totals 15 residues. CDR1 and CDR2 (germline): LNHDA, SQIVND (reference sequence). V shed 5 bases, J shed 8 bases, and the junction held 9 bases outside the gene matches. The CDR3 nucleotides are TGTGCCAGTAGTCTTCAGCGGGAGGGCCGGGATGAGCAGTTCTTC. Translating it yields CASSLQREGRDEQFF.

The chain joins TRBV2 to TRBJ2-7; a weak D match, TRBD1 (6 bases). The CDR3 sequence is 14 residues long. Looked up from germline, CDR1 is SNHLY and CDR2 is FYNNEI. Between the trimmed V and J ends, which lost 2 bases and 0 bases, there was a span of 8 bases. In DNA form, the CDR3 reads TGTGCCAGCAGTGAAAGGACAGCCTCCTACGAGCAGTACTTC. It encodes CASSERTASYEQYF.

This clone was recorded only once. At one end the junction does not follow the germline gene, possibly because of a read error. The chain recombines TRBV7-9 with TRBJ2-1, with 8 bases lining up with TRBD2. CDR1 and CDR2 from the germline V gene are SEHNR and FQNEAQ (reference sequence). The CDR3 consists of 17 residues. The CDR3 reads CSSSQKNSGKVYNEQFF. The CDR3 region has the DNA TGTTCCAGCAGCCAGAAAAATAGCGGGAAAGTCTACAATGAGCAGTTCTTC.

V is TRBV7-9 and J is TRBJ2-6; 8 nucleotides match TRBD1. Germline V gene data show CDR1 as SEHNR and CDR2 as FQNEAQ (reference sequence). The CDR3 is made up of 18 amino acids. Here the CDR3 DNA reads TGTTCCGTACCGGGACAGGCGACCGCCGTGGCTGGGGCCAACGTCCTGACTTTC. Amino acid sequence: CSVPGQATAVAGANVLTF.

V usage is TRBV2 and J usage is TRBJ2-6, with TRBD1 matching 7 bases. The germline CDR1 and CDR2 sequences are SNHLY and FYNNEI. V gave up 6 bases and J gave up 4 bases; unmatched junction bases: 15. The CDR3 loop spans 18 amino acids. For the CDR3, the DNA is TGTGCCAGCAGGGAGAGACAGGGCTCGGGCGGAGGGGCCAACGTCCTGACTTTC. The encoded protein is CASRERQGSGGGANVLTF.

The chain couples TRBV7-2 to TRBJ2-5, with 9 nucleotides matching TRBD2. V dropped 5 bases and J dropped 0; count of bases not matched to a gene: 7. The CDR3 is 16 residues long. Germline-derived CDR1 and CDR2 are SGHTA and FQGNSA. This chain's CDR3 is CASSQPGLAYQETQYF. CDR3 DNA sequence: TGTGCCAGCAGCCAGCCAGGACTAGCGTACCAAGAGACCCAGTACTTC.

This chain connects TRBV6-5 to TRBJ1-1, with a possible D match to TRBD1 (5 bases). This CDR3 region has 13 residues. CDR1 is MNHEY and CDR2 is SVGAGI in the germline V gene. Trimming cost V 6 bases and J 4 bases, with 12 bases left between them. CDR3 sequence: CASSSEGSTEAFF. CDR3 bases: TGTGCCAGCAGCTCGGAGGGGAGCACTGAAGCTTTCTTT.

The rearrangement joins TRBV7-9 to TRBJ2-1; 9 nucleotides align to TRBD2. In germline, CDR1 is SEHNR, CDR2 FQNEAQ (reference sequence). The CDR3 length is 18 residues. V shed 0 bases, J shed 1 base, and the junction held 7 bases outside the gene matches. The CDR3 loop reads CASSLARLAGGSYNEQFF. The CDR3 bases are TGTGCCAGCAGCTTAGCGCGGTTGGCGGGAGGGTCCTACAATGAGCAGTTCTTC. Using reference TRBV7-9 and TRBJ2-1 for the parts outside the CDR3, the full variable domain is DTGVSQNPRHKITKRGQNVTFRCDPISEHNRLYWYRQTLGQGPEFLTYFQNEAQLEKSRLLSDRFSAERPKGSFSTLEIQRTEQGDSAMYLCASSLARLAGGSYNEQFFGPGTRLTVL.

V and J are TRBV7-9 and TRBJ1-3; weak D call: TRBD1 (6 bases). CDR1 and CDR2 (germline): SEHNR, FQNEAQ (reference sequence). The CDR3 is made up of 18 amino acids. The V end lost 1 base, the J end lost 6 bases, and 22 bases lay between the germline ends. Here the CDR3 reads CASSLEGSGGADLNTIYF. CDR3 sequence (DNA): TGTGCCAGCAGCTTAGAAGGCTCTGGGGGGGCAGACTTAAACACCATATATTTT.

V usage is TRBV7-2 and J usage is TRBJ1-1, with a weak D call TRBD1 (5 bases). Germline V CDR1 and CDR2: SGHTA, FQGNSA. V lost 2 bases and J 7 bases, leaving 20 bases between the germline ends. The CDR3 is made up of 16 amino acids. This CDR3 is CASSLTPGYRGDEAFF. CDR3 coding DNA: TGTGCCAGCAGCTTAACCCCGGGCTACCGGGGGGATGAAGCTTTCTTT.

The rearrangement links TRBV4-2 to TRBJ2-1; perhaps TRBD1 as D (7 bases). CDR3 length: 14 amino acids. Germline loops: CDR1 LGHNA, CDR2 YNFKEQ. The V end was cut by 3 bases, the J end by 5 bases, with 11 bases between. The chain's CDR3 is CASSQEGANNEQFF. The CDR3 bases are TGTGCCAGCAGCCAGGAGGGGGCAAACAATGAGCAGTTCTTC.

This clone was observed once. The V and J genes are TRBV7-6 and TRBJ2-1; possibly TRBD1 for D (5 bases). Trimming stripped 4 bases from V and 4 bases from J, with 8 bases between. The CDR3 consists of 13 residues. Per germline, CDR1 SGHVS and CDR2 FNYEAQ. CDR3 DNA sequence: TGTGCCAGCAGCTCGACAGCTTACAATGAGCAGTTCTTC. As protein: CASSSTAYNEQFF.

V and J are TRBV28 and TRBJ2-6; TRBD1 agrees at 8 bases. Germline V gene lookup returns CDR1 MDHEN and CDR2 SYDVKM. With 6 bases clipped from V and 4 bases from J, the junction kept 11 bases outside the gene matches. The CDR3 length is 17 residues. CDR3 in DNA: TGTGCCAGCAGACCGACAGGGGACGCTCTGGGGGCCAACGTCCTGACTTTC. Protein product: CASRPTGDALGANVLTF.

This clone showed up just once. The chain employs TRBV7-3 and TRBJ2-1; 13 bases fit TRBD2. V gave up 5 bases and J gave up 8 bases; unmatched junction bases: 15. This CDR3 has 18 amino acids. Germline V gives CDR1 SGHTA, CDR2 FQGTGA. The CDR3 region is CASSPERLTSGRVDEQFF. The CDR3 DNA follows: TGTGCCAGCAGCCCCGAGAGACTCACTAGCGGGAGGGTTGATGAGCAGTTCTTC.

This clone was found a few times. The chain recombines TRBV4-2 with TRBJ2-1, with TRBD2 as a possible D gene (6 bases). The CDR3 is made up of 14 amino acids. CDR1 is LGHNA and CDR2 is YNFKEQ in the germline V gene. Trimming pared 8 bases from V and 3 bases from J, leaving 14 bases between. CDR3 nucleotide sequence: TGTGCCAGCTCGCCTAGCGACAACTACAATGAGCAGTTCTTC. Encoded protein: CASSPSDNYNEQFF.

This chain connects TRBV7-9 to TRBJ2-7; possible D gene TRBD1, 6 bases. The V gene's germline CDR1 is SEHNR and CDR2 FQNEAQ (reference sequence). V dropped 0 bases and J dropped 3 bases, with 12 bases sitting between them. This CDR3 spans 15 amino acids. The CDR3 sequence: CASSLAKLGGYEQYF. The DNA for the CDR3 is TGTGCCAGCAGCTTAGCGAAGCTAGGGGGCTACGAGCAGTACTTC. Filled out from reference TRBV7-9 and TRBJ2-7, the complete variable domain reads DTGVSQNPRHKITKRGQNVTFRCDPISEHNRLYWYRQTLGQGPEFLTYFQNEAQLEKSRLLSDRFSAERPKGSFSTLEIQRTEQGDSAMYLCASSLAKLGGYEQYFGPGTRLTVT.

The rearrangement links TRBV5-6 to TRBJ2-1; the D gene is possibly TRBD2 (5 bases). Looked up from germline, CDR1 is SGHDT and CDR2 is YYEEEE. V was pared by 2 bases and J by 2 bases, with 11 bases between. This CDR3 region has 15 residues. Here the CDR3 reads CASSFRAGTYNEQFF. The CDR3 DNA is TGTGCCAGCAGCTTCCGAGCCGGGACCTACAATGAGCAGTTCTTC.

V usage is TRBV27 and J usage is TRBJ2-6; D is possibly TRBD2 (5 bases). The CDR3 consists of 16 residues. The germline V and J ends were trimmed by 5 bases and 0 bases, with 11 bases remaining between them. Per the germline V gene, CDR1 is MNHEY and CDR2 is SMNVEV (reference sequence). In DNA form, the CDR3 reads TGTGCCAGCAGTGAGAGGGCAACCTCTGGGGCCAACGTCCTGACTTTC. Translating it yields CASSERATSGANVLTF.

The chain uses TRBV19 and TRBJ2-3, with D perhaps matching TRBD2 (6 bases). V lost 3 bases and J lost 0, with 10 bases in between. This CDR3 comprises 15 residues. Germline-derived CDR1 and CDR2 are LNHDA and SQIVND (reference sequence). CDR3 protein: CASSIASGSTDTQYF. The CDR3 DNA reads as TGTGCCAGTAGTATTGCCAGCGGGAGCACAGATACGCAGTATTTT.

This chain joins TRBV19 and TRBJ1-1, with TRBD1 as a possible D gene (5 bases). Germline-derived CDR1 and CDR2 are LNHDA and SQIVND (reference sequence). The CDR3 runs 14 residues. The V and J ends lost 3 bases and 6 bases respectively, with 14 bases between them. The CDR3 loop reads CASSIISGGSEAFF. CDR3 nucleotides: TGTGCCAGTAGTATCATTTCGGGGGGGTCTGAAGCTTTCTTT.

The CDR3 nucleotides are TGCGCCAGCAGCTTGGCCGGTCTAGCGGGAGGTACAGATACGCAGTATTTT. Protein sequence: CASSLAGLAGGTDTQYF. The V and J genes are TRBV5-1 and TRBJ2-3; TRBD2 agrees at 11 bases. V was clipped by 0 bases and J by 3 bases; unmatched bases: 6. In germline, CDR1 is SGHRS, CDR2 YFSETQ. This CDR3 is 17 amino acids long.

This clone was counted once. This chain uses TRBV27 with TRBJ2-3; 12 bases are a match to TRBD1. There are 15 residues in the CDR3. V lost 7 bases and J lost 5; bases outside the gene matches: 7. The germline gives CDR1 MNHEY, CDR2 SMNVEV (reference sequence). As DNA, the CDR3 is TGTGCCAGCACCGCCGGGACAGGGGGCAGAGATACGCAGTATTTT. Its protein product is CASTAGTGGRDTQYF.